Each of the 13 T cell receptor beta chains below was sequenced from the same sample in a study of cytomegalovirus exposure and HLA in healthy donors. The PCR had 60 Vbeta and 13 Jbeta primers. Generated by immunoSEQ multiplex PCR, the TCRdb table keeps only in-frame clones and is missing some. The data show 200,000 or so clones, roughly 80% seen once. The sequenced sample consisted of PBMCs. The receptors derive from a man aged 25-40 years in good health and CMV-seronegative.

Concerning this clone itself: This same CDR3 is encoded by further DNA sequences in the sample. This chain connects TRBV27 to TRBJ2-7; D remains unclear. This CDR3 spans 13 amino acids. Looked up from germline, CDR1 is MNHEY and CDR2 is SMNVEV (reference sequence). V was shortened by 2 bases and J by 2 bases, with 7 bases between the two germline ends. In DNA form, the CDR3 reads TGTGCCAGCAGTTTACGCGGAACCTACGAGCAGTACTTC. Amino acids: CASSLRGTYEQYF.

J is TRBJ1-5 and V is TRBV2, with 7 bases matching TRBD1. The CDR3 loop spans 16 amino acids. Looked up from germline, CDR1 is SNHLY and CDR2 is FYNNEI. After removal of 5 bases from V and 1 base from J, the junction contained 8 bases not matched to a gene. This CDR3 reads CASSPPGQVSNQPQHF. As DNA, the CDR3 is TGTGCCAGCAGTCCTCCTGGACAGGTGAGCAATCAGCCCCAGCATTTT.

The CDR3 DNA follows: TGTGCCACCAGCAGAATACAGGGAGAGGAAGAGACCCAGTACTTC. It specifies CATSRIQGEEETQYF. This sequence joins TRBV15 and TRBJ2-5; TRBD1 might be the D (6 bases). The V and J ends lost 2 bases and 3 bases respectively, with 13 bases between them. The CDR3 runs to 15 residues. The V gene's germline CDR1 is LNHNV and CDR2 YYDKDF (reference sequence).

This clone was observed a few times. CDR3 region: CASGQGHEQYF. In DNA form, the CDR3 reads TGCGCCAGCGGGCAGGGCCACGAGCAGTACTTC. The chain couples TRBV10-2 to TRBJ2-7; possible D gene TRBD1, 5 bases. Trimming cost V 8 bases and J 5 bases, with 10 bases left between them. Germline CDR1 is WSHSY and CDR2 is SAAADI. This CDR3 has 11 residues.

The chain combines TRBV27 with TRBJ2-3; 9 nucleotides match TRBD1. J gave up 4 bases and V 3 bases, and 5 bases lay outside the gene matches. The CDR3 runs to 15 residues. Germline CDR1 and CDR2: MNHEY and SMNVEV (reference sequence). Written as DNA, the CDR3 is TGTGCCAGCAGTTTCGGACAGGGGAGTTCAGATACGCAGTATTTT. Translating it yields CASSFGQGSSDTQYF.

This chain's CDR3 is CSVLPGAGGYTF. CDR3 bases: TGCAGCGTTCTTCCAGGCGCTGGGGGCTACACCTTC. The gene calls are TRBV29-1 and TRBJ1-2, with unresolved D. The CDR3 runs 12 residues. The ends were cut back, 5 bases at V and 8 bases at J, with 15 bases in the middle. CDR1 SQVTM and CDR2 ANQGSEA come from the germline V gene.

This chain connects TRBV2 to TRBJ2-1; D may be TRBD2 (5 bases). CDR3 length: 12 residues. The V end was cut by 5 bases, the J end by 6 bases, with 8 bases between. Per germline, CDR1 SNHLY and CDR2 FYNNEI. CDR3 DNA sequence: TGTGCCAGCAGTCGAGGGCCCAATGAGCAGTTCTTC. Its translation is CASSRGPNEQFF.

The rearrangement joins TRBV19 to TRBJ2-7, with 7 bases that match TRBD1. Unmatched junction bases numbered 6, after V lost 9 bases and J lost 1 base. This CDR3 contains 13 residues. Per the germline V gene, CDR1 is LNHDA and CDR2 is SQIVND (reference sequence). This CDR3 reads CASRDSVSYEQYF. DNA for the CDR3: TGTGCCAGCCGGGACAGTGTGTCCTACGAGCAGTACTTC.

The chain joins TRBV5-1 to TRBJ2-7; weak D call: TRBD1 (6 bases). Germline lookup yields CDR1 SGHRS and CDR2 YFSETQ. The germline V and J ends were trimmed by 0 bases and 3 bases, with 10 bases remaining between them. This CDR3 spans 14 amino acids. The CDR3 reads CASSLAGRGYEQYF. CDR3 sequence (DNA): TGCGCCAGCAGCTTGGCCGGCAGGGGCTACGAGCAGTACTTC.

This CDR3 reads CASSPSGGIYYNEQFF. In DNA form, the CDR3 reads TGTGCCAGCAGTCCCAGCGGGGGGATATATTACAATGAGCAGTTCTTC. This sequence joins TRBV27 and TRBJ2-1; 9 bases fit TRBD2. Germline CDR1 reads MNHEY; CDR2 reads SMNVEV (reference sequence). The J segment lost 4 bases and the V segment lost 5 bases, leaving 9 bases of the junction unmatched. This CDR3 has 16 residues.

This clone was seen only a few times. The chain employs TRBV19 and TRBJ1-1, with TRBD1 matching over 8 bases. Germline CDR1 and CDR2: LNHDA and SQIVND (reference sequence). The CDR3 totals 13 residues. V lost 5 bases and J lost 5; bases outside the gene matches: 4. The CDR3 loop is CASSYRGKTEAFF. The CDR3 DNA reads as TGTGCCAGTAGTTACAGGGGGAAGACTGAAGCTTTCTTT.

The rearrangement uses TRBV29-1 and TRBJ2-7; a weak D match, TRBD2 (6 bases). The ends were cut back, 6 bases at V and 0 bases at J, with 12 bases in the middle. This CDR3 is 13 amino acids long. The germline gives CDR1 SQVTM, CDR2 ANQGSEA. CDR3 sequence reads: CSVAAGNSYEQYF. DNA for the CDR3: TGCAGCGTAGCAGCGGGCAACTCCTACGAGCAGTACTTC.

Only a few counts were recorded for this clone. The chain has TRBV28 and TRBJ1-5; the match to TRBD1 covers 9 bases. Losses at the gene ends were 2 bases for V and 7 bases for J; bases not matched to a gene: 18. This CDR3 is 19 amino acids long. Germline CDR1 is MDHEN and CDR2 is SYDVKM. The CDR3 coding sequence is TGTGCCAGCAGTTTAAGGGTTGGGACAGGGATCAACCTTGGGCAGCCCCAGCATTTT. Protein sequence: CASSLRVGTGINLGQPQHF.